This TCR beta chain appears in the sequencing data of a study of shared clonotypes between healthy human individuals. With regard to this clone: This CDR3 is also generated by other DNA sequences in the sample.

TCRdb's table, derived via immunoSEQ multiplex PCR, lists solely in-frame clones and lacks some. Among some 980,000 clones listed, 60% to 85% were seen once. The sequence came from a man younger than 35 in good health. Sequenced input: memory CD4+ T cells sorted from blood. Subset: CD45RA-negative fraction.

This CDR3 reads CASSLGQGNTGELFF. Here the CDR3 DNA reads TGTGCCAGCAGCTTAGGACAGGGGAACACCGGGGAGCTGTTTTTT. The rearrangement links TRBV11-3 to TRBJ2-2; 7 bases line up with TRBD1. Germline V gene lookup returns CDR1 SGHNT and CDR2 YENEEA. The CDR3 length is 15 residues. V dropped 1 base and J dropped 1; count of bases not matched to a gene: 0. Full variable domain (rest looked up from reference TRBV11-3 and TRBJ2-2): EAGVVQSPRYKIIEKKQPVAFWCNPISGHNTLYWYLQNLGQGPELLIRYENEEAVDDSQLPKDRFSAERLKGVDSTLKIQPAELGDSAVYLCASSLGQGNTGELFFGEGSRLTVL.